One and the same sample provided the 27 T cell receptor beta chains below, sequenced in a study of post-analysis software for immune sequencing data. Unique-molecular-identifier-tagged TCR beta cDNA libraries were used. TCRdb analysed the PCR reads with MiXCR anew, one entry per CDR3 protein. The data show hundreds of thousands of distinct CDR3 sequences, with roughly 30% seen just once and under 0.7% held by the top ten. These receptors are not linked to any known antigen. Findings and limits, study-wide: Four to six TRBV segments were more frequent in patients than controls; TRBV5-6, TRBV5-1 and TRBV20-1 belonged to this group.

Sequenced material: blood. Receptor source: a girl aged 5-17 years with multiple sclerosis.

Notes on this clonotype: Compared with germline, one end of the junction differs, possibly owing to a read error. The J gene is TRBJ2-1, the V gene TRBV4-3; D might be TRBD2 (6 bases). The CDR3 is made up of 15 amino acids. CDR1 LGHNA and CDR2 YSLEER come from the germline V gene. The CDR3 here is CANSRLEGSYNEQFF. The CDR3 region has the DNA TGCGCCAACAGCCGCTTGGAGGGATCCTACAATGAGCAGTTCTTC.

Comment on this clonotype: One junction end disagrees with the germline gene, perhaps due to a read error. J is TRBJ2-5 and V is TRBV6-5; D may be TRBD1 (6 bases). The CDR3 contains 15 residues. Germline loops: CDR1 MNHEY, CDR2 SVGAGI. The CDR3 DNA reads TGTGCCAGCAGTGGCGAGGGGGTAATTCCCCGGACCCGGTACTTC. Translated, it gives CASSGEGVIPRTRYF.

This clonotype came up a few times. V is TRBV7-9 and J is TRBJ2-7, with a weak D call TRBD1 (6 bases). The germline gives CDR1 SEHNR, CDR2 FQNEAQ (reference sequence). The CDR3 covers 15 residues. Trimming shortened V by 2 bases and J by 4 bases, and 15 bases separated the two germline ends. CDR3 sequence (DNA): TGTGCCAGCAGCTTATTTGGCCGAGGGGGTTACGAGCAGTACTTC. Translation gives CASSLFGRGGYEQYF. Based on the CDR3 plus reference TRBV7-9 and TRBJ2-7, the full variable domain is DTGVSQNPRHKITKRGQNVTFRCDPISEHNRLYWYRQTLGQGPEFLTYFQNEAQLEKSRLLSDRFSAERPKGSFSTLEIQRTEQGDSAMYLCASSLFGRGGYEQYFGPGTRLTVT.

A single count supports this clonotype. The chain links TRBV7-2 to TRBJ2-7; tentative D call: TRBD1 (6 bases). The J call is doubtful: the DNA matches TRBJ2-5 better. CDR3 length: 16 amino acids. Germline V gene data show CDR1 as SGHTA and CDR2 as FQGNSA. The CDR3 bases are TGTGCCAGCAGCCCGCACCTACAGGGTGGGGTAAAGACCCAGTACTTC. Translating it yields CASSPHLQGGVKTQYF.

This sequence joins TRBV7-2 and TRBJ2-1; D uncertain. V dropped 6 bases and J dropped 4 bases, with 16 bases sitting between them. The length of the CDR3 is 15 residues. Germline CDR1 is SGHTA and CDR2 is FQGNSA. CDR3 DNA: TGTGCCAGCAGTCCTAGGTTCCCCTCTTACAATGAGCAGTTCTTC. Translating it yields CASSPRFPSYNEQFF.

This clonotype is a singleton in its sample. One end of the junction is discordant with germline, which a read error may explain. In DNA, the CDR3 is TGTGTCAGCTCACCACCGGTCGGGAGAGCCCACAATGAGCAGTTCTTC. This codes for CVSSPPVGRAHNEQFF. This chain connects TRBV18 to TRBJ2-1; the D gene is possibly TRBD2 (6 bases). Per the germline V gene, CDR1 is KGHSH and CDR2 is LQKENI. There are 16 residues in the CDR3.

This sequence joins TRBV24-1 and TRBJ2-3; D ambiguous. This CDR3 has 13 amino acids. Trimming took 1 base from V and 9 from J, leaving 10 bases between them. Germline V lookup: CDR1 KGHDR, CDR2 SFDVKD. CDR3 nucleotide sequence: TGTGCCACCAGTGATTTCGGTCCCGGGACGCAGTATTTT. Residues: CATSDFGPGTQYF.

The CDR3 DNA follows: TGTGCCACCAGCCATGGGAGGGGGCGGGAGCCCCAGCATTTT. This gives the protein CATSHGRGREPQHF. The chain couples TRBV24-1 to TRBJ1-5; 7 positions agree with TRBD1. This CDR3 has 14 amino acids. The junction had 10 bases not matched to a gene; V was cut back by 7 bases and J by 8 bases. Germline lookup yields CDR1 KGHDR and CDR2 SFDVKD.

V and J are TRBV6-2 or TRBV6-3 and TRBJ2-7; 8 bases agree with TRBD1. The CDR3 runs to 17 residues. Losses at the gene ends were 6 bases for V and 2 bases for J; bases not matched to a gene: 15. Per the germline V gene, CDR1 is MNHEY and CDR2 is SVGEGT. The CDR3 spells CASSPTTIRTGTYEQYF. DNA of the CDR3: TGTGCCAGCAGCCCCACAACGATTAGGACAGGGACCTACGAGCAGTACTTC.

As for this clonotype: Given a much more abundant clone one base away, this may be a read error. In this CDR3 the conserved last residue, phenylalanine or tryptophan, is missing, so a read error is likely. This sequence joins TRBV28 and TRBJ2-4, with 11 bases that match TRBD1. The CDR3 sequence is 15 residues long. V was pared by 5 bases and J by 13 bases, with 13 bases of the junction left unmatched. Looked up from germline, CDR1 is MDHEN and CDR2 is SYDVKM. CDR3 DNA: TGTGCCAGCAGTCCCGCCGGACAGGGGGCGGGGGAGCAGTACTAC. It yields the protein CASSPAGQGAGEQYY.

This chain connects TRBV12-3 or TRBV12-4 to TRBJ2-1; 9 positions agree with TRBD1. The CDR3 has 11 residues. The junction had 8 bases not matched to a gene; V was cut back by 8 bases and J by 15 bases. The CDR3 protein is CASSGQGKAFF. CDR3 nucleotides: TGTGCCAGCTCAGGACAGGGGAAGGCGTTCTTC.

This chain uses TRBV5-1 with TRBJ2-1; 10 bases fit TRBD1. Germline V gene lookup returns CDR1 SGHRS and CDR2 YFSETQ. The CDR3 totals 15 residues. V shed 7 bases and J 4 bases; nucleotides not matched to a gene: 8. Written as DNA, the CDR3 is TGCGCCAGCGACGTGGGACAGGGGTCTTACAATGAGCAGTTCTTC. Translation: CASDVGQGSYNEQFF.

This clonotype was observed a handful of times. The chain employs TRBV28 and TRBJ2-1; the D gene could be TRBD1 or TRBD2 (5 bases each). The CDR3 length is 16 residues. Trimming cost V 5 bases and J 0 bases, with 14 bases left between them. Germline values: CDR1 MDHEN, CDR2 SYDVKM. The CDR3: CASSGAIGSSYNEQFF. Written as DNA, the CDR3 is TGTGCCAGCAGTGGGGCCATAGGGAGCTCCTACAATGAGCAGTTCTTC.

This clonotype was counted a few times. V and J are TRBV6-5 and TRBJ1-2; D is uncertain. The CDR3 runs to 11 residues. The V end was cut by 10 bases, the J end by 4 bases, with 10 bases between. CDR1 MNHEY and CDR2 SVGAGI come from the germline V gene. Here the CDR3 DNA reads TGTGCCACCGATGTGAGCTATGGCTACACCTTC. It codes for CATDVSYGYTF.

Remarks on this clonotype: The junction shows a germline mismatch at one end, possibly a read error. The chain has TRBV6-1 and TRBJ2-6; perhaps TRBD1 as D (5 bases). Germline CDR1 reads MNHNS; CDR2 reads SASEGT. This CDR3 comprises 14 residues. CDR3 residues: CVSTLGDGANVLTF. CDR3 coding DNA: TGTGTCAGCACCTTAGGGGATGGGGCCAACGTCCTGACTTTC.

The chain links TRBV12-3 or TRBV12-4 to TRBJ2-3; D remains ambiguous. CDR3 length: 11 residues. The ends were cut back, 1 base at V and 10 bases at J, with 6 bases in the middle. CDR3: CASSLGSAQYF. The CDR3 DNA reads as TGTGCCAGCAGTTTAGGCAGTGCGCAGTATTTT.

This clonotype showed up just once. The V gene is TRBV14, the J gene TRBJ1-1, with a weak D call TRBD1 (5 bases). The V end lost 0 bases, the J end lost 6 bases, and 11 bases lay between the germline ends. The CDR3 consists of 14 residues. Per germline, CDR1 SGHDN and CDR2 FVKESK. CDR3 in DNA: TGTGCCAGCAGCCAAGACCTGGGGGTTTCTGAAGCTTTCTTT. Translated: CASSQDLGVSEAFF.

The sample holds a few counts of this clonotype. The genes are TRBV15 and TRBJ2-7; 9 bases agree with TRBD2. Germline CDR1 and CDR2: LNHNV and YYDKDF (reference sequence). This CDR3 comprises 17 residues. V lost 1 base to trimming and J lost 2 bases; unmatched junction nucleotides: 9. The CDR3: CATSRGIASGNTYEQYF. CDR3 DNA sequence: TGTGCCACCAGCAGAGGTATCGCTAGCGGGAACACCTACGAGCAGTACTTC.

This clonotype has a handful of counts. The chain combines TRBV6-5 with TRBJ1-2, with D maybe TRBD1 (5 bases). V was clipped by 0 bases and J by 4 bases, with 12 bases between them. The CDR3 is made up of 15 amino acids. Germline lookup yields CDR1 MNHEY and CDR2 SVGAGI. CDR3 sequence: CASSYSMNGGYGYTF. The CDR3 bases are TGTGCCAGCAGTTACTCAATGAATGGGGGCTATGGCTACACCTTC.

This clonotype was recorded at least ten times. V and J are TRBV29-1 and TRBJ2-5; tentatively, D is TRBD2 (6 bases). V was shortened by 5 bases and J by 4 bases, with 11 bases between the two germline ends. The CDR3 loop spans 12 amino acids. Germline values: CDR1 SQVTM, CDR2 ANQGSEA. The DNA of the CDR3 is TGCAGCGTTCGATTGGGGGGAGAGACCCAGTACTTC. Residues: CSVRLGGETQYF.

In this sample, this clonotype turned up a few times. The rearrangement uses TRBV9 and TRBJ2-5; no clear D. The CDR3 length is 15 residues. V was pared by 0 bases and J by 4 bases, with 13 bases between. Germline V gene sequence: CDR1 SGDLS, CDR2 YYNGEE. CDR3 region: CASSVGVSGVETQYF. The DNA for the CDR3 is TGTGCCAGCAGCGTAGGGGTCTCCGGTGTAGAGACCCAGTACTTC.

This clonotype has at least ten counts. V and J are TRBV2 and TRBJ2-3, with 9 bases that match TRBD1. Germline trimming cut 6 bases from V and 14 bases from J; bases unmatched to any gene: 3. This CDR3 contains 10 residues. Germline CDR1 and CDR2: SNHLY and FYNNEI. The CDR3 is CASRDRGVYF. The CDR3, as DNA: TGTGCCAGCAGAGACAGGGGGGTGTATTTT.

The rearrangement uses TRBV10-3 and TRBJ2-3; 14 bases fit TRBD2. In germline, CDR1 is ENHRY, CDR2 SYGVKD. Losses at the gene ends were 8 bases for V and 5 bases for J; bases not matched to a gene: 15. The CDR3 extends over 18 amino acids. Here the CDR3 DNA reads TGTGCCATCGGAGATCCGGGACTAGCGGGGGAGCGGGGAGATACGCAGTATTTT. Translated, it gives CAIGDPGLAGERGDTQYF.

This clonotype was seen a handful of times. CDR3 residues: CAIRPGSIDEQYF. In DNA, the CDR3 is TGTGCCATCCGACCGGGAAGTATCGACGAGCAGTACTTC. The rearrangement links TRBV10-3 to TRBJ2-7; TRBD2 is a possible D gene (5 bases). CDR3 length: 13 amino acids. The ends were cut back, 8 bases at V and 5 bases at J, with 16 bases in the middle. Germline CDR1 and CDR2: ENHRY and SYGVKD.

Remarks on this clonotype: A much larger clone differs from this one at a single base, so this may be a read error. The chain employs TRBV10-3 and TRBJ2-7; maybe TRBD1 (5 bases). The better agreement between TRBJ2-5 and the DNA end casts doubt on the J call. The CDR3 is 15 amino acids. Germline V gene sequence: CDR1 ENHRY, CDR2 SYGVKD. CDR3 nucleotide sequence: TGTGCCATCGGTGAGCCTACAGGACCCCAAGAGACCCAGTACTTC. Its protein is CAIGEPTGPQETQYF.

The gene calls are TRBV21-1 and TRBJ2-1; TRBD2 is the table's D call, not checked against the DNA. TRBV21-1 is marked as a pseudogene. This CDR3 contains 20 residues. The CDR3 protein is CASMPRSGTEGLAGDNEQFF. The CDR3 DNA sequence: TGTGCCAGCATGCCGCGATCCGGGACAGAAGGACTAGCGGGAGACAATGAGCAGTTCTTC.

The chain carries TRBV28 and TRBJ2-7, with D unclear. Trimming took off 3 bases at V and 2 bases at J, with 11 bases between the two ends. The CDR3 covers 14 residues. CDR1 is MDHEN, CDR2 SYDVKM, per germline. CDR3 residues: CASSFPAKPYEQYF. DNA of the CDR3: TGTGCCAGCAGTTTTCCGGCTAAACCCTACGAGCAGTACTTC.